Presented here are 32 T cell receptor beta chains from one specimen sequenced in a study of blood T cell repertoires in COVID-19. Only in-frame clones appear in the TCRdb table, and some are missing; sequencing was by immunoSEQ multiplex PCR. The sample records about 250,000 clones, about nine tenths being singletons. Sequences were obtained from PBMCs or T cells enriched from blood (not recorded which). These receptors were taken from a man aged 40-50 years who had recovered from COVID-19.

Of note for this clone: One end of the junction fails to match germline, which may point to a read error. The chain has TRBV6-4 and TRBJ1-6; 7 bases align to TRBD1. The CDR3 consists of 14 residues. CDR1 is MRHNA, CDR2 SNTAGT, per germline. The CDR3 coding sequence is TGTGCCGGCAGTAAAGGGGGCAGGGGTTCACCCCTCCACTTT. It yields the protein CAGSKGGRGSPLHF.

V and J are TRBV7-6 and TRBJ2-5; 7 positions match TRBD1. This CDR3 comprises 16 residues. V lost 5 bases and J lost 5; bases outside the gene matches: 14. Per germline, CDR1 SGHVS and CDR2 FNYEAQ. This CDR3 is CASSPGQSNPRETQYF. Here the CDR3 DNA reads TGTGCCAGCAGCCCGGGACAGTCTAACCCCCGCGAGACCCAGTACTTC.

This chain links TRBV6-4 with TRBJ2-7; D possibly corresponds to TRBD2 (6 bases). The germline V gene encodes CDR1 MRHNA and CDR2 SNTAGT. The germline V and J ends were trimmed by 6 bases and 2 bases, with 11 bases remaining between them. This CDR3 has 13 amino acids. CDR3 loop: CASSRREAYEQYF. CDR3 coding DNA: TGTGCCAGCAGCCGGCGGGAAGCCTACGAGCAGTACTTC.

The CDR3 protein is CASSSWSEGETQYF. The DNA of the CDR3 is TGTGCCAGCAGTTCGTGGAGCGAGGGAGAGACCCAGTACTTC. The V call is TRBV6-5, the J call TRBJ2-5; maybe TRBD2 (5 bases). Trimming pared 4 bases from V and 4 bases from J, leaving 13 bases between. This CDR3 is 14 amino acids long. Germline V gene data show CDR1 as MNHEY and CDR2 as SVGAGI.

The gene calls are TRBV27 and TRBJ2-2; a possible D gene is TRBD2 (5 bases). The CDR3 spans 18 residues. CDR1 MNHEY and CDR2 SMNVEV come from the germline V gene (reference sequence). The V gene lost 5 bases and the J gene lost 1 base, with 20 bases spanning the gap. The CDR3 DNA follows: TGTGCCAGCAGTGTCTTAGGGATAGCGCATGTGAACACCGGGGAGCTGTTTTTT. Amino acid sequence: CASSVLGIAHVNTGELFF.

The V call is TRBV5-4, the J call TRBJ1-4, with D uncertain. This CDR3 is built from 12 residues. CDR1 and CDR2 from the germline V gene are SGHNT and YYREEE (reference sequence). V dropped 2 bases and J dropped 4 bases, with 3 bases sitting between them. CDR3 coding DNA: TGTGCCAGCAGCTTATATAATGAAAAACTGTTTTTT. Protein sequence: CASSLYNEKLFF.

This clone came up many times. Here the CDR3 DNA reads TGTGCCAGCAGCCCTTTAACAGGGGCTAACTATGGCTACACCTTC. This codes for CASSPLTGANYGYTF. The chain uses TRBV9 and TRBJ1-2; TRBD1 matches at 7 bases. CDR1 SGDLS and CDR2 YYNGEE come from the germline V gene. V trimming: 4 bases; J trimming: 0 bases; junction bases outside the gene matches: 6. The CDR3 has 15 residues.

The rearrangement links TRBV6-5 to TRBJ1-6, with D tentatively TRBD1 (5 bases). CDR3 length equals 13 residues. V shed 6 bases and J shed 11 bases, with 14 bases lying between them. The germline CDR1 and CDR2 sequences are MNHEY and SVGAGI. The CDR3 loop reads CASSPSGGPPLHF. In nucleotides, the CDR3 is TGTGCCAGCAGCCCATCGGGGGGTCCACCCCTCCACTTT.

The chain combines TRBV10-2 with TRBJ2-2; 7 nucleotides agree with TRBD2. The CDR3 consists of 15 residues. Per the germline V gene, CDR1 is WSHSY and CDR2 is SAAADI. The junction had 5 bases not matched to a gene; V was cut back by 6 bases and J by 1 base. CDR3 region: CASRRSGENTGELFF. As DNA, the CDR3 is TGCGCCAGCAGAAGAAGCGGGGAGAACACCGGGGAGCTGTTTTTT.

This CDR3 is CASKHRELGNTIYF. The CDR3 bases are TGTGCCAGCAAACACAGGGAACTCGGAAACACCATATATTTT. The chain combines TRBV2 with TRBJ1-3; weak D call: TRBD1 (6 bases). The V end was cut by 7 bases, the J end by 4 bases, with 14 bases between. Germline assignment: CDR1 SNHLY and CDR2 FYNNEI. The length of the CDR3 is 14 residues.

This chain connects TRBV19 to TRBJ2-7; D gene uncertain. The CDR3 extends over 13 amino acids. The V end lost 3 bases, the J end lost 2 bases, and 8 bases lay between the germline ends. Germline values: CDR1 LNHDA, CDR2 SQIVND (reference sequence). This CDR3 reads CASSMGTTYEQYF. The DNA for the CDR3 is TGTGCCAGTAGTATGGGCACGACCTACGAGCAGTACTTC. The variable domain in full, completed from reference TRBV19 and TRBJ2-7, reads DGGITQSPKYLFRKEGQNVTLSCEQNLNHDAMYWYRQDPGQGLRLIYYSQIVNDFQKGDIAEGYSVSREKKESFPLTVTSAQKNPTAFYLCASSMGTTYEQYFGPGTRLTVT.

This chain joins TRBV1 and TRBJ2-5; the table's D call, TRBD2, has no DNA check behind it. TRBV1 is designated a pseudogene. This CDR3 comprises 17 residues. The CDR3 protein is CTSSPGKRAGGPETQYF. The CDR3 DNA reads TGCACCAGCAGCCCCGGGAAGCGAGCGGGAGGTCCAGAGACCCAGTACTTC.

The V gene is TRBV5-1, the J gene TRBJ2-1; 8 nucleotides match TRBD2. J gave up 4 bases and V 4 bases, and 7 bases lay outside the gene matches. The germline V gene encodes CDR1 SGHRS and CDR2 YFSETQ. The CDR3 spans 15 residues. CDR3 loop: CASSPASSGYNEQFF. The CDR3 bases are TGCGCCAGCAGCCCCGCATCTAGCGGGTACAATGAGCAGTTCTTC.

V is TRBV9 and J is TRBJ2-2, with D perhaps matching TRBD1 (6 bases). The CDR3 has 14 amino acids. Germline values: CDR1 SGDLS, CDR2 YYNGEE. Trimming stripped 3 bases from V and 6 bases from J, with 12 bases between. As DNA, the CDR3 is TGTGCCAGCAGCGGGGCAGGGGTGGCCGGGGAGCTGTTTTTT. Protein: CASSGAGVAGELFF.

CDR3 sequence (DNA): TGTGCCAGCAGCTTGGGGAGTAGCGGCGGGGGGTTTGATACGCAGTATTTT. Protein sequence: CASSLGSSGGGFDTQYF. The chain combines TRBV11-3 with TRBJ2-3; 8 bases are a match to TRBD2. The CDR3 extends over 17 amino acids. Looked up from germline, CDR1 is SGHNT and CDR2 is YENEEA. Unmatched junction bases numbered 14, after V lost 3 bases and J lost 6 bases.

This rearrangement joins TRBV9 to TRBJ2-1; D possibly corresponds to TRBD1 (6 bases). Between the trimmed V and J ends, which lost 2 bases and 2 bases, there was a span of 14 bases. Germline values: CDR1 SGDLS, CDR2 YYNGEE. This CDR3 is 16 amino acids long. The CDR3 nucleotides are TGTGCCAGCAGCGTGGCTACAGGGTTGGCCTACAATGAGCAGTTCTTC. This codes for CASSVATGLAYNEQFF.

The chain joins TRBV14 to TRBJ1-5; no clear D gene. CDR3 length: 13 residues. Germline V gene sequence: CDR1 SGHDN, CDR2 FVKESK. V lost 4 bases, J lost 5 bases, and 9 bases lay in between. The CDR3 nucleotides are TGTGCCAGCAGCCTATACGGTGATCAGCCCCAGCATTTT. Translation gives CASSLYGDQPQHF.

This clone has only one observation. The chain recombines TRBV12-3 or TRBV12-4 with TRBJ1-2; the match to TRBD1 covers 7 bases. V dropped 6 bases and J dropped 5; count of bases not matched to a gene: 6. This CDR3 spans 13 amino acids. This chain's CDR3 is CASSSGTEYGYTF. DNA of the CDR3: TGTGCCAGCAGCTCCGGGACAGAATATGGCTACACCTTC.

The J gene is TRBJ2-7, the V gene TRBV28; 7 bases are shared with TRBD2. With V trimmed by 4 bases and J by 2 bases, 14 bases remained unmatched. This CDR3 comprises 17 residues. The germline V gene encodes CDR1 MDHEN and CDR2 SYDVKM. CDR3 coding DNA: TGTGCCAGCAGTTCACCCTCCCGACTAGCAATTACCTACGAGCAGTACTTC. Amino acids: CASSSPSRLAITYEQYF.

The sample holds one count of this clone. This chain links TRBV14 with TRBJ2-7; D might be TRBD1 (5 bases). Germline V CDR1 and CDR2: SGHDN, FVKESK. The CDR3 is 14 amino acids. Trimming shortened V by 2 bases and J by 0 bases, and 8 bases separated the two germline ends. The CDR3 spells CASSQRGISYEQYF. The CDR3 nucleotides are TGTGCCAGCAGCCAAAGGGGCATCTCCTACGAGCAGTACTTC.

Here the CDR3 DNA reads TGTGCCAGCAGGGTTCCTAGCGGGAGTGTGGCCGGGGAGCTGTTTTTT. This gives the protein CASRVPSGSVAGELFF. The chain links TRBV7-2 to TRBJ2-2; 10 positions agree with TRBD2. CDR1 SGHTA and CDR2 FQGNSA come from the germline V gene. This CDR3 has 16 residues. With V trimmed by 6 bases and J by 6 bases, 10 bases remained unmatched.

In DNA form, the CDR3 reads TGTGCCAGCAGCTTAGATCCGAGTTATAATTCACCCCTCCACTTT. It codes for CASSLDPSYNSPLHF. This chain joins TRBV11-2 and TRBJ1-6; D not certain. The CDR3 sequence is 15 residues long. V lost 0 bases, J lost 4 bases, and 7 bases lay in between. CDR1 and CDR2 from the germline V gene are SGHAT and FQNNGV.

The chain couples TRBV18 to TRBJ2-5, with D uncertain. This CDR3 comprises 14 residues. Trimming shortened V by 2 bases and J by 5 bases, and 12 bases separated the two germline ends. CDR1 is KGHSH and CDR2 is LQKENI in the germline V gene. CDR3 bases: TGTGCCAGCTCACCAGACTCCAAGGCTGAGACCCAGTACTTC. Amino acids: CASSPDSKAETQYF.

The CDR3 DNA sequence: TGTGCCAGCAGCCTCTGGGGCCGGGGGTATAGCAATCAGCCCCAGCATTTT. It encodes CASSLWGRGYSNQPQHF. The chain has TRBV3-1 (or the pseudogene TRBV3-2) and TRBJ1-5, with a weak D call TRBD1 (5 bases). The CDR3 runs to 17 residues. Germline V gives CDR1 LGHDT, CDR2 YNNKEL (reference sequence). Trimming took 4 bases from V and 0 from J, leaving 16 bases between them.

The V gene is TRBV7-8, the J gene TRBJ2-2; the match to TRBD1 covers 9 bases. In germline, CDR1 is SGHVS, CDR2 FQNEAQ. V was clipped by 5 bases and J by 7 bases; unmatched bases: 8. This CDR3 spans 15 amino acids. Written as DNA, the CDR3 is TGTGCCAGCAGCCCGGAGGGACAGGGCTTCGGGGAGCTGTTTTTT. It translates to CASSPEGQGFGELFF.

To note about this clone: This CDR3 is also generated by other DNA sequences in the sample. This sequence joins TRBV29-1 and TRBJ2-7; TRBD1 might be the D (6 bases). Looked up from germline, CDR1 is SQVTM and CDR2 is ANQGSEA. There are 17 residues in the CDR3. Trimming stripped 7 bases from V and 7 bases from J, with 32 bases between. CDR3 loop: CSARSRDPQGGSNEQYF. Here the CDR3 DNA reads TGCAGCGCAAGGAGCAGGGACCCCCAAGGGGGATCAAATGAGCAGTACTTC.

The V gene is TRBV2, the J gene TRBJ2-5; 9 bases agree with TRBD2. Germline loops: CDR1 SNHLY, CDR2 FYNNEI. Unmatched junction bases numbered 7, after V lost 3 bases and J lost 5 bases. This CDR3 region has 15 residues. The CDR3 loop is CASSEKGLAGETQYF. CDR3 sequence (DNA): TGTGCCAGCAGTGAGAAGGGTCTAGCGGGGGAGACCCAGTACTTC.

The chain carries TRBV28 and TRBJ1-1; tentatively, D is TRBD1 (6 bases). The V and J ends lost 6 bases and 1 base respectively, with 27 bases between them. The CDR3 contains 19 residues. The V gene's germline CDR1 is MDHEN and CDR2 SYDVKM. The CDR3: CASRPRGGARNRENTEAFF. For the CDR3, the DNA is TGTGCCAGCAGGCCCCGGGGGGGGGCGCGTAATAGGGAGAACACTGAAGCTTTCTTT.

This clone was seen only once. The chain combines TRBV2 with TRBJ2-7; 8 bases fit TRBD1. Germline assignment: CDR1 SNHLY and CDR2 FYNNEI. Losses at the gene ends were 2 bases for V and 4 bases for J; bases not matched to a gene: 4. The CDR3 extends over 14 amino acids. The CDR3 nucleotides read TGTGCCAGCAGTGAACCAGGGGGCAGGTACGAGCAGTACTTC. Its translation is CASSEPGGRYEQYF.

This clone was observed once. The rearrangement links TRBV27 to TRBJ1-1, with D unclear. The CDR3 totals 12 residues. CDR1 is MNHEY, CDR2 SMNVEV, per germline (reference sequence). Deletions cut 7 bases from V and 1 base from J, with 7 bases between. In DNA, the CDR3 is TGTGCCAGCATGAATAGGAACACTGAAGCTTTCTTT. The encoded protein is CASMNRNTEAFF.

J is TRBJ2-1 and V is TRBV24-1, with 8 bases identical to TRBD2. CDR1 and CDR2 from the germline V gene are KGHDR and SFDVKD. The J segment lost 6 bases and the V segment lost 8 bases, leaving 8 bases of the junction unmatched. This CDR3 is 14 amino acids long. CDR3 DNA: TGTGCCACCAACCGGTTCGCGGGAGGCAATGAGCAGTTCTTC. It yields the protein CATNRFAGGNEQFF.

V is TRBV2 and J is TRBJ2-7, with TRBD1 matching 7 bases. Germline CDR1 SNHLY, CDR2 FYNNEI. The length of the CDR3 is 13 residues. V shed 10 bases, J shed 3 bases, and the junction held 9 bases outside the gene matches. The CDR3 region has the DNA TGTGCCACTACCCGGGACAGTGACTACGAGCAGTACTTC. Translating gives CATTRDSDYEQYF.